These 7 T cell receptor beta chains were sequenced from one sample in a study of PD-1 blockade in classical Hodgkin lymphoma. Time point indicated: cycle 4 day 1 (C4D1), after 5 to 7 weeks of nivolumab. Each of the patients experienced relapse following autologous stem cell transplantation, and their brentuximab vedotin exposure differed. Libraries were prepared by immunoSEQ multiplex PCR; TCRdb keeps only in-frame clonotypes and omits some of them. The sample lists 90,000 to 100,000 clones, 78% seen once, with over 8% in the top ten. The input for sequencing was peripheral blood mononuclear cells (PBMCs), taken before the fourth cycle of nivolumab. The receptors come from a human donor with classical Hodgkin lymphoma.

This chain joins TRBV2 and TRBJ2-7, with 7 positions matching TRBD1. The V gene's germline CDR1 is SNHLY and CDR2 FYNNEI. The CDR3 extends over 14 amino acids. Trimming at V came to 3 bases and at J to 5 bases, leaving 7 bases not matched to a gene. The CDR3, as DNA: TGTGCCAGCAGTGATAACAGGGGCCGGGACGAGCAGTACTTC. This translates into CASSDNRGRDEQYF.

V gene TRBV11-2 combines with J gene TRBJ1-2; TRBD1 is a possible D gene (5 bases). V was pared by 5 bases and J by 4 bases, with 17 bases between. The CDR3 covers 15 residues. CDR1 SGHAT and CDR2 FQNNGV come from the germline V gene. The CDR3 DNA sequence: TGTGCCAGCAGCCGAGAGGGCCAGGGATTCTATGGCTACACCTTC. Translating gives CASSREGQGFYGYTF.

This chain uses TRBV18 with TRBJ2-2; D gene uncertain. There are 12 residues in the CDR3. Per the germline V gene, CDR1 is KGHSH and CDR2 is LQKENI. The ends were cut back, 5 bases at V and 3 bases at J, with 4 bases in the middle. The CDR3 here is CASSWDTGELFF. CDR3 DNA: TGTGCCAGCTCATGGGACACCGGGGAGCTGTTTTTT.

The chain joins TRBV10-3 to TRBJ1-2; no definite D call. Germline CDR1 reads ENHRY; CDR2 reads SYGVKD. V was pared by 4 bases and J by 8 bases, with 14 bases between. This CDR3 is built from 13 residues. In nucleotides, the CDR3 is TGTGCCATCAGTGGACTCGCCTTCGGGGGCTACACCTTC. Translating it yields CAISGLAFGGYTF.

This clone was seen only once. The gene calls are TRBV4-2 and TRBJ1-2; 10 bases are shared with TRBD1. The CDR3 spans 15 residues. CDR1 and CDR2 from the germline V gene are LGHNA and YNFKEQ. V dropped 0 bases and J dropped 5; count of bases not matched to a gene: 3. In DNA, the CDR3 is TGTGCCAGCAGCCAAGATTGGACAGGGGGTTATGGCTACACCTTC. Its translation: CASSQDWTGGYGYTF.

J is TRBJ1-1 and V is TRBV10-3; D uncertain. The V gene lost 2 bases and the J gene lost 1 base, with 8 bases spanning the gap. The CDR3 covers 14 residues. From germline, CDR1 is ENHRY and CDR2 SYGVKD. The CDR3 region is CAISEQDGNTEAFF. The CDR3 DNA reads TGTGCCATCAGTGAGCAGGACGGGAACACTGAAGCTTTCTTT.

This clone has a handful of counts. J is TRBJ2-5 and V is TRBV7-9, with 7 nucleotides matching TRBD2. V was clipped by 4 bases and J by 5 bases; unmatched bases: 10. This CDR3 spans 15 amino acids. Germline V gene data show CDR1 as SEHNR and CDR2 as FQNEAQ (reference sequence). CDR3: CASSSPWGGYETQYF. DNA for the CDR3: TGTGCCAGCAGCTCTCCTTGGGGGGGTTACGAGACCCAGTACTTC.